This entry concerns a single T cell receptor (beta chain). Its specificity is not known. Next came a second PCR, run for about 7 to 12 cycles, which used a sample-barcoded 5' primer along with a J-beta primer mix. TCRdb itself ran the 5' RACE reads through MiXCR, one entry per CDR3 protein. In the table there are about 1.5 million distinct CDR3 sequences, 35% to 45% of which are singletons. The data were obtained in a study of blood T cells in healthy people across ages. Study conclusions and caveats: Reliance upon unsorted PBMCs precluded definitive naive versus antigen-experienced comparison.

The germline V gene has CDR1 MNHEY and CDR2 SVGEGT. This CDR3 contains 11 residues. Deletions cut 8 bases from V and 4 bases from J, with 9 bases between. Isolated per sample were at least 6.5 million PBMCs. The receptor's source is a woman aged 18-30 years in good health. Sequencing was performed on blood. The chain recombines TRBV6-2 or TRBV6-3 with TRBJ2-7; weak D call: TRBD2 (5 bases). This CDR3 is CASGEFYEQYF. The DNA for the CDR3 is TGTGCCAGCGGGGAGTTTTACGAGCAGTACTTC.